This T cell receptor beta chain was identified during a study of blood T cell repertoires in COVID-19 (dated by TCRdb to 2018 to 2020). General notes on the study: The collaborator samples originated in the United States, Italy and Spain and spanned the acute and convalescent phases of COVID-19. Samples came from the ongoing ImmuneRACE study (first 160 participants) plus 1,254 subjects from 6 global collaborators. Subjects who had been exposed to COVID-19, were actively infected with it, or had recovered from it provided the deeply sampled blood TCRbeta repertoires that made up the dataset. The repertoires were released in a freely available public database intended as a resource for research on the immune response to SARS-CoV-2. Sample metadata almost always included a de-identified subject ID, COVID-19 status, age in years and sex. Where HLA class I and class II types were available, the types were taken from metadata supplied by the sample provider, not from assay-based typing. The prospective study material was composed of cDNA or gDNA derived from T cells, B-cell-depleted T cells, or PBMCs.

Trimming removed 4 bases from V and 1 base from J; the gene matches leave 4 bases unexplained. The CDR3 measures 14 amino acids from cysteine to phenylalanine. This entry keeps only the CDR3 DNA: 42 bases, framed from base 1. CDR1 is given as SQVTM and CDR2 as ANQGSEA, both from the germline V gene. The immunoSEQ Assay, a bias-controlled multiplex PCR, was used to amplify TCRbeta CDR3 regions from genomic DNA. Per the authors' processing: Within the assay, amplification of reference gene primers was used to estimate how many nucleated cells each sample contained. To quantify the absolute abundance of each unique TCRbeta CDR3 rearrangement, sequence reads were collapsed and filtered. For each sample, productive Simpson clonality was calculated as the square root of Simpson's diversity index over productive rearrangements. Sourced from immuneACCESS, this table was stored by TCRdb with only in-frame sequences that have V and J called. A share of the clones is absent; for the studies checked, an unresolved V gene accounts for under half, and the remainder has no known explanation. V, J and clone size are those of that table, while D and trimming were read from the DNA. For this sample the table gives some 350,000 clones, of which over 80% were detected only once. Roughly 6% of the sample is in the top ten clones.

One collaborating source in Seattle enrolled patients during active infection and followed them longitudinally through the course of disease. Collaborating institutions collected whole blood in K2EDTA tubes following their own protocols. For TCRbeta analysis, collaborator samples were shipped as frozen whole blood, as isolated PBMCs, or as DNA extracted from either sample type. Study-wide conclusions, independent of this receptor: Clinical and demographic metadata were provided uncurated, with the amount varying by source and participant.

Notes on this clone: It has no known antigen specificity. No much larger clonotype is one base removed from it; base qualities were not supplied.

The source is a woman aged 50 to 60 with COVID-19, enrolled during active disease. The rearrangement joined TRBV29-1 to TRBJ2-1; TRBD1 fits 7 bases in the junction. Sample: peripheral blood. The CDR3 corresponds to CSVVSGGSYNEQFF. In nucleotide form, the sequence is TGCAGCGTTGTGTCAGGGGGATCCTACAATGAGCAGTTCTTC.